Presented here are 22 T cell receptor beta chains from one specimen sequenced in a study of cytomegalovirus exposure and HLA in healthy donors. The primer mix had 60 Vbeta and 13 Jbeta primers. Assay used: immunoSEQ multiplex PCR; TCRdb lists only in-frame clones, some missing. The repertoire holds 150,000 to 200,000 clones, with roughly 77% as singletons. Sample: PBMCs. These receptors were obtained from a woman between 45 and 60 years old in good health and CMV-seronegative.

There are a few counts of this clone. The CDR3 bases are TGTGCCAGCAGATATAACGGGGTCCTCAATTCACCCCTCCACTTT. It translates to CASRYNGVLNSPLHF. V gene TRBV5-4 combines with J gene TRBJ1-6; the D is unclear. This CDR3 comprises 15 residues. Germline CDR1 reads SGHNT; CDR2 reads YYREEE (reference sequence). Trimming cost V 5 bases and J 7 bases, with 16 bases left between them.

The chain carries TRBV7-9 and TRBJ1-1; tentative D call: TRBD1 (5 bases). Germline CDR1 SEHNR, CDR2 FQNEAQ (reference sequence). The CDR3 is 15 residues long. The V end was cut by 1 base, the J end by 4 bases, with 13 bases between. The DNA of the CDR3 is TGTGCCAGCAGCTTAGGGCGGGGGGGGACCACTGAAGCTTTCTTT. Amino acids: CASSLGRGGTTEAFF.

This clone was counted between two and nine times. V is TRBV2 and J is TRBJ1-5; D remains ambiguous. Germline CDR1 and CDR2: SNHLY and FYNNEI. This CDR3 region has 15 residues. Trimming took 4 bases from V and 0 from J, leaving 10 bases between them. CDR3 sequence: CASSGLANSNQPQHF. The CDR3 DNA reads as TGTGCCAGCAGTGGACTGGCGAATAGCAATCAGCCCCAGCATTTT.

Here the CDR3 DNA reads TGTGCCAGCAGCTTGAAGGGGGGACAGGGGATTACAGATACGCAGTATTTT. It yields the protein CASSLKGGQGITDTQYF. V and J are TRBV7-3 and TRBJ2-3; TRBD1 agrees at 10 bases. The ends lost 3 bases at V and 3 bases at J; junction bases unmatched: 9. This CDR3 has 17 residues. Germline V CDR1 and CDR2: SGHTA, FQGTGA.

This clone was counted a few times. This chain joins TRBV18 and TRBJ2-7; weak D call: TRBD2 (6 bases). V was shortened by 3 bases and J by 2 bases, with 14 bases between the two germline ends. Germline CDR1 reads KGHSH; CDR2 reads LQKENI. The CDR3 length is 15 residues. CDR3 amino acids: CASSPLASETYEQYF. CDR3 DNA sequence: TGTGCCAGCTCACCGTTGGCTAGCGAGACCTACGAGCAGTACTTC. Variable domain in full (rest from reference TRBV18 and TRBJ2-7): NAGVMQNPRHLVRRRGQEARLRCSPMKGHSHVYWYRQLPEEGLKFMVYLQKENIIDESGMPKERFSAEFPKEGPSILRIQQVVRGDSAAYFCASSPLASETYEQYFGPGTRLTVT.

The chain links TRBV10-3 to TRBJ2-7; 9 bases fit TRBD2. Trimming at V came to 0 bases and at J to 1 base, leaving 1 base not matched to a gene. The germline V gene has CDR1 ENHRY and CDR2 SYGVKD. The CDR3 consists of 15 residues. The CDR3 DNA reads as TGTGCCATCAGTGAGTCGCTAGCGGGATCCTACGAGCAGTACTTC. It codes for CAISESLAGSYEQYF.

The chain links TRBV29-1 to TRBJ1-1, with 7 bases aligning to TRBD1. CDR3 length equals 13 residues. The germline gives CDR1 SQVTM, CDR2 ANQGSEA. With V trimmed by 6 bases and J by 0 bases, 4 bases remained unmatched. In DNA form, the CDR3 reads TGCAGCGTGGGACAGATCATGAACACTGAAGCTTTCTTT. Translating gives CSVGQIMNTEAFF.

The chain joins TRBV7-2 to TRBJ2-1; unclear D gene. This CDR3 is 11 amino acids long. With 3 bases removed from V and 5 bases from J, the gap between germline ends came to 2 bases. Germline values: CDR1 SGHTA, CDR2 FQGNSA. The chain's CDR3 is CASSFNNEQFF. DNA for the CDR3: TGTGCCAGCAGCTTCAACAATGAGCAGTTCTTC.

The rearrangement uses TRBV7-6 and TRBJ2-2; 14 bases are shared with TRBD2. This CDR3 is built from 20 residues. V dropped 4 bases and J dropped 6; count of bases not matched to a gene: 16. Germline V gene lookup returns CDR1 SGHVS and CDR2 FNYEAQ. CDR3 bases: TGTGCCAGCAGCTCTTTAGCCGCGGGACTAGCGGGAGCTGGCGCCGGGGAGCTGTTTTTT. Translated: CASSSLAAGLAGAGAGELFF.

This chain joins TRBV11-3 and TRBJ2-2; 8 positions agree with TRBD2. V lost 4 bases, J lost 3 bases, and 7 bases stayed unmatched. CDR1 is SGHNT, CDR2 YENEEA, per germline. CDR3 size: 16 residues. This chain's CDR3 is CASSSPGTRDTGELFF. In DNA form, the CDR3 reads TGTGCCAGCAGCTCCCCCGGGACTAGAGACACCGGGGAGCTGTTTTTT.

The chain combines TRBV7-3 with TRBJ2-6; 8 bases fit TRBD1. V lost 3 bases and J lost 1; bases outside the gene matches: 8. This CDR3 contains 18 residues. The V gene's germline CDR1 is SGHTA and CDR2 FQGTGA. In DNA form, the CDR3 reads TGTGCCAGCAGCTTCTCGGGACAGGTGTCTTCTGGGGCCAACGTCCTGACTTTC. This encodes CASSFSGQVSSGANVLTF.

The rearrangement uses TRBV29-1 and TRBJ2-1; 7 nucleotides match TRBD2. The CDR3 loop spans 13 amino acids. Losses at the gene ends were 5 bases for V and 9 bases for J; bases not matched to a gene: 10. In germline, CDR1 is SQVTM, CDR2 ANQGSEA. The CDR3 loop reads CSVLERDYGEQFF. Written as DNA, the CDR3 is TGCAGCGTTTTAGAAAGGGACTACGGTGAGCAGTTCTTC.

V is TRBV28 and J is TRBJ2-3; D is possibly TRBD1 (6 bases). V lost 4 bases and J 2 bases, leaving 7 bases between the germline ends. The germline V gene encodes CDR1 MDHEN and CDR2 SYDVKM. CDR3 length equals 13 residues. The CDR3 DNA follows: TGTGCCAGCAGTTACAGGGCCACAGATACGCAGTATTTT. It translates to CASSYRATDTQYF.

The table lists this clone with a count of one. The J gene is TRBJ2-2, the V gene TRBV19; D possibly corresponds to TRBD2 (5 bases). Trimming pared 3 bases from V and 5 bases from J, leaving 13 bases between. CDR3 size: 15 residues. The germline gives CDR1 LNHDA, CDR2 SQIVND (reference sequence). This chain's CDR3 is CASSISTGFTGELFF. In DNA form, the CDR3 reads TGTGCCAGTAGTATTAGTACGGGATTTACCGGGGAGCTGTTTTTT.

This clone turned up a few times. The chain is built from TRBV5-6 and TRBJ1-6; 8 bases fit TRBD1. The V gene's germline CDR1 is SGHDT and CDR2 YYEEEE. The CDR3 extends over 16 amino acids. The junction had 15 bases not matched to a gene; V was cut back by 3 bases and J by 13 bases. The DNA for the CDR3 is TGTGCCAGCAGCTCCTTGGACAGGGTGAATCGGCCTCCCCTCCACTTT. It encodes CASSSLDRVNRPPLHF.

Concerning this clone itself: Its ends do not fully match the called genes, so a read error is possible. The chain has TRBV5-1 and TRBJ1-1; 8 bases agree with TRBD1. There are 14 residues in the CDR3. CDR1 and CDR2 (germline): SGHRS, YFSETQ. CDR3 sequence reads: CANSVQGGNTEAFF. As DNA, the CDR3 is TGCGCCAACAGCGTACAGGGGGGGAACACTGAAGCTTTCTTT.

The chain combines TRBV15 with TRBJ2-5; TRBD1 is a possible D gene (8 bases). The V gene's germline CDR1 is LNHNV and CDR2 YYDKDF (reference sequence). Trimming shortened V by 5 bases and J by 4 bases, and 17 bases separated the two germline ends. The CDR3 loop spans 15 amino acids. The CDR3: CATSRGQGGRETQYF. CDR3 coding DNA: TGTGCCACCAGCCGCGGACAGGGAGGGCGAGAGACCCAGTACTTC.

This clone has only a few counts. V is TRBV7-9 and J is TRBJ1-2, with 11 nucleotides matching TRBD1. Germline loops: CDR1 SEHNR, CDR2 FQNEAQ (reference sequence). V was pared by 5 bases and J by 6 bases, with 5 bases of the junction left unmatched. This CDR3 contains 14 residues. DNA for the CDR3: TGTGCCAGCAGCCGTTGGGACAGGGGGGATGGCTACACCTTC. Its protein product is CASSRWDRGDGYTF.

The chain is built from TRBV10-1 and TRBJ2-7, with 8 bases lining up with TRBD1. The CDR3 covers 12 residues. CDR1 is WNHNN, CDR2 SYGVQD, per germline (reference sequence). The J segment lost 6 bases and the V segment lost 10 bases, leaving 8 bases of the junction unmatched. The CDR3 DNA reads as TGCGCCACCAAGACAGGGGACGGCGAGCAGTACTTC. Translating it yields CATKTGDGEQYF.

The chain uses TRBV5-1 and TRBJ1-3; the D gene is possibly TRBD1 (6 bases). V dropped 4 bases and J dropped 0 bases, with 20 bases sitting between them. CDR3 length: 18 residues. The germline V gene has CDR1 SGHRS and CDR2 YFSETQ. In DNA form, the CDR3 reads TGCGCCAGCAGCCCGGGGGGGTCCGGGACAAACTCTGGAAACACCATATATTTT. It is translated as CASSPGGSGTNSGNTIYF.

The chain has TRBV4-3 and TRBJ2-6, with a weak D call TRBD2 (6 bases). The CDR3 contains 19 residues. Germline CDR1 and CDR2: LGHNA and YSLEER. CDR3 nucleotides: TGCGGTGCCATAGTCGGGACTCCGAGTGGAGGCTCTGGGGCCAACGTCCTGACTTTC. Its protein product is CGAIVGTPSGGSGANVLTF.

This clone was seen a few times. The V gene is TRBV12-5, the J gene TRBJ1-2, with 7 bases lining up with TRBD1. Germline trimming cut 5 bases from V and 5 bases from J; bases unmatched to any gene: 5. The CDR3 contains 13 residues. Germline CDR1 LGHNT, CDR2 FRNRAP. In DNA, the CDR3 is TGTGCTAGTGGTCGCTCAGGGGGATATGGCTACACCTTC. Translating it yields CASGRSGGYGYTF.